Listed here are 20 T cell receptor beta chains from one sample, sequenced in a study of cytomegalovirus exposure and HLA in healthy donors. The PCR used 60 Vbeta and 13 Jbeta primers. Method: immunoSEQ multiplex PCR; TCRdb's copy keeps in-frame clones and lacks some. The table shows 150,000 to 200,000 clones, with 75% to 85% occurring only once. What was sequenced was PBMCs. The receptors originated from a woman between 50 and 59 years old in good health and CMV-seropositive.

This clone was found once. The chain recombines TRBV6-5 with TRBJ2-7, with no clear D. V was clipped by 6 bases and J by 7 bases, with 19 bases between them. The germline CDR1 and CDR2 sequences are MNHEY and SVGAGI. This CDR3 is 14 amino acids long. CDR3 protein: CASRPHASTGEQYF. CDR3 DNA: TGTGCCAGCAGACCCCACGCCTCTACGGGTGAGCAGTACTTC.

The rearrangement links TRBV7-9 to TRBJ2-3, with 9 bases that match TRBD2. The CDR3 runs 17 residues. The V gene end was trimmed by 3 bases and the J gene end by 9 bases; junction bases not matched to a gene: 16. CDR1 is SEHNR and CDR2 is FQNEAQ in the germline V gene (reference sequence). The CDR3 nucleotides read TGTGCCAGCAGCTTGCCCGGGACTAGCCTAGCCGATAGAACGCAGTATTTT. It encodes CASSLPGTSLADRTQYF.

The chain has TRBV2 and TRBJ2-7; TRBD1 aligns across 7 bases. The CDR3 extends over 12 amino acids. The germline CDR1 and CDR2 sequences are SNHLY and FYNNEI. The V gene end was trimmed by 11 bases and the J gene end by 2 bases; junction bases not matched to a gene: 6. The CDR3 sequence is CASSTGPYEQYF. The CDR3 bases are TGTGCCTCTTCGACAGGGCCCTACGAGCAGTACTTC.

CDR3 region: CASKRTAFYGYTF. Written as DNA, the CDR3 is TGTGCCAGCAAACGGACAGCTTTCTATGGCTACACCTTC. The J gene is TRBJ1-2, the V gene TRBV6-5, with D perhaps TRBD1 (6 bases). CDR1 is MNHEY and CDR2 is SVGAGI in the germline V gene. The length of the CDR3 is 13 residues. With 7 bases removed from V and 4 bases from J, the gap between germline ends came to 13 bases.

This rearrangement joins TRBV2 to TRBJ1-5, with 7 bases that match TRBD1. CDR3 size: 15 residues. The junction had 5 bases not matched to a gene; V was cut back by 1 base and J by 5 bases. Germline CDR1 and CDR2: SNHLY and FYNNEI. Here the CDR3 DNA reads TGTGCCAGCAGTGAAGTCTCAGGGGGTTATCAGCCCCAGCATTTT. Its protein product is CASSEVSGGYQPQHF.

V and J are TRBV11-2 and TRBJ2-1; 10 nucleotides align to TRBD2. The trim removed 6 bases at V and 7 bases at J, leaving 12 bases unmatched. Germline CDR1 reads SGHAT; CDR2 reads FQNNGV. CDR3 length: 16 residues. DNA of the CDR3: TGTGCCAGCAGTCAACACGGGGGTAGCGGGGGGAATGAGCAGTTCTTC. Protein sequence: CASSQHGGSGGNEQFF.

Here the CDR3 DNA reads TGCGCCAGCAGCACAGGGACAGCCCAAGAGACCCAGTACTTC. Its translation is CASSTGTAQETQYF. The chain uses TRBV5-1 and TRBJ2-5; TRBD1 aligns across 7 bases. Germline CDR1 SGHRS, CDR2 YFSETQ. The ends lost 4 bases at V and 1 base at J; junction bases unmatched: 4. The CDR3 spans 14 residues.

The chain carries TRBV6-5 and TRBJ1-6, with a tentative D call TRBD1 (5 bases). Germline values: CDR1 MNHEY, CDR2 SVGAGI. Trimming took 6 bases from V and 7 from J, leaving 13 bases between them. The CDR3 length is 14 residues. CDR3 amino acids: CASSPGGENSPLHF. In DNA form, the CDR3 reads TGTGCCAGCAGCCCCGGGGGGGAAAATTCACCCCTCCACTTT.

CDR3 nucleotides: TGCGCCAGCAGCTCGACAGCGAGCTCCTATAATTCACCCCTCCACTTT. Protein sequence: CASSSTASSYNSPLHF. The chain recombines TRBV5-1 with TRBJ1-6; a weak D match, TRBD1 (5 bases). CDR1 is SGHRS and CDR2 is YFSETQ in the germline V gene. The CDR3 consists of 16 residues. V shed 3 bases and J shed 0 bases, with 10 bases lying between them.

The chain uses TRBV4-2 and TRBJ1-5; TRBD1 matches 9 bases. The CDR3 spans 14 residues. Germline V gene sequence: CDR1 LGHNA, CDR2 YNFKEQ. With 1 base clipped from V and 6 bases from J, the junction kept 1 base outside the gene matches. As DNA, the CDR3 is TGTGCCAGCAGCCAAGGACAGGGGGGTCAGCCCCAGCATTTT. This translates into CASSQGQGGQPQHF.

J is TRBJ2-1 and V is TRBV15; no firm D call. Between the trimmed V and J ends, which lost 0 bases and 1 base, there was a span of 10 bases. This CDR3 comprises 16 residues. The germline CDR1 and CDR2 sequences are LNHNV and YYDKDF (reference sequence). The CDR3 bases are TGTGCCACCAGCAGAGATATTCTAGTATCCTACAATGAGCAGTTCTTC. This translates into CATSRDILVSYNEQFF.

CDR3: CATTRGQGYGYTF. As DNA, the CDR3 is TGTGCCACCACCAGGGGGCAGGGCTATGGCTACACCTTC. This sequence joins TRBV28 and TRBJ1-2; 8 bases agree with TRBD1. CDR3 length equals 13 residues. The V segment lost 10 bases and the J segment 4 bases; nucleotides outside the gene matches: 8. Germline CDR1 MDHEN, CDR2 SYDVKM.

This rearrangement joins TRBV6-1 to TRBJ1-1, with unresolved D. Trimming removed 3 bases at V and 3 bases at J, with 5 bases between. Per germline, CDR1 MNHNS and CDR2 SASEGT. CDR3 length equals 12 residues. CDR3 bases: TGTGCCAGCAGTGACCCTTACACTGAAGCTTTCTTT. This translates into CASSDPYTEAFF.

Only a few counts were recorded for this clone. The chain couples TRBV11-1 to TRBJ2-3, with D hard to call. The CDR3 loop spans 13 amino acids. Germline V gene sequence: CDR1 SGHAT, CDR2 FQDESV (reference sequence). V was shortened by 7 bases and J by 1 base, with 9 bases between the two germline ends. The CDR3 coding sequence is TGTGCCAGCATTTCTTCCCGCACAGATACGCAGTATTTT. Residues: CASISSRTDTQYF.

Points on this clone: Other DNA sequences in the same sample also yield this CDR3. The V and J genes are TRBV21-1 and TRBJ2-1; the tabulated D call, TRBD2, remains unverified against the DNA. TRBV21-1 is a pseudogene locus. The CDR3 loop spans 16 amino acids. The CDR3 nucleotides read TGTGCCAGCAGCCCGTATCCACCGGGGGGCCGGTTTGAGCAGTTCTTC. This translates into CASSPYPPGGRFEQFF.

The genes are TRBV19 and TRBJ1-4; the match to TRBD1 covers 9 bases. V was pared by 8 bases and J by 6 bases, with 10 bases of the junction left unmatched. The CDR3 totals 15 residues. CDR1 and CDR2 from the germline V gene are LNHDA and SQIVND (reference sequence). The CDR3 bases are TGTGCCAGTTCTCGACCGGGACAGGGAGATGAAAAACTGTTTTTT. This translates into CASSRPGQGDEKLFF. Full variable domain (missing parts from reference TRBV19 and TRBJ1-4): DGGITQSPKYLFRKEGQNVTLSCEQNLNHDAMYWYRQDPGQGLRLIYYSQIVNDFQKGDIAEGYSVSREKKESFPLTVTSAQKNPTAFYLCASSRPGQGDEKLFFGSGTQLSVL.

V gene TRBV12-5 combines with J gene TRBJ2-5, with 11 bases lining up with TRBD2. Germline V gives CDR1 LGHNT, CDR2 FRNRAP. CDR3 length equals 18 residues. V was pared by 0 bases and J by 4 bases, with 10 bases of the junction left unmatched. The CDR3 is CASGLVRLAGGLGETQYF. The CDR3 nucleotides are TGTGCTAGTGGTTTGGTACGATTAGCGGGGGGGCTAGGAGAGACCCAGTACTTC.

This chain uses TRBV19 with TRBJ2-1; TRBD1 might be the D (5 bases). Between the trimmed V and J ends, which lost 6 bases and 4 bases, there was a span of 16 bases. This CDR3 comprises 15 residues. Germline CDR1 and CDR2: LNHDA and SQIVND (reference sequence). This CDR3 is CASSTIKDIYNEQFF. CDR3 DNA sequence: TGTGCCAGTAGCACCATAAAGGACATTTACAATGAGCAGTTCTTC.

V usage is TRBV7-9 and J usage is TRBJ2-5; TRBD1 is a possible D gene (6 bases). This CDR3 has 12 residues. V shed 5 bases and J shed 8 bases, with 12 bases lying between them. The germline V gene encodes CDR1 SEHNR and CDR2 FQNEAQ (reference sequence). CDR3 sequence: CASSRDTQTQYF. The CDR3 DNA reads as TGTGCCAGCAGCAGGGACACCCAAACCCAGTACTTC.

The CDR3 spells CSVDLTSGQETQYF. DNA of the CDR3: TGCAGCGTGGACCTGACTAGCGGTCAAGAGACCCAGTACTTC. The J gene is TRBJ2-5, the V gene TRBV29-1, with 9 bases lining up with TRBD2. The CDR3 contains 14 residues. Germline CDR1 SQVTM, CDR2 ANQGSEA. V trimming: 6 bases; J trimming: 2 bases; junction bases outside the gene matches: 7.